The clone carrying this T cell receptor (beta chain) has ten or more counts. Its antigen remains unknown. Time point specified: sample taken at primary tumor resection. No cells were sorted before sequencing. The whole RNA sequenced was extracted from tumor, nontumor lung or frozen PBMC. The data derive from a study of spatial heterogeneity in lung cancer. In the study overall: The library had UMIs, and each TCR and UMI pair averaged more than ten raw reads.

Germline loops: CDR1 LGHNA, CDR2 YNFKEQ. V lost 1 base and J 6 bases, leaving 7 bases between the germline ends. This CDR3 region has 13 residues. Unique molecular identifiers tagged every individual TCR cDNA molecule. TCRdb fed the 5' RACE reads into MiXCR, producing one record per CDR3 protein. Among 40,000 to 45,000 distinct CDR3 sequences listed, roughly 15% were seen once. General study points: Expanded tumor TCRs that were ubiquitous appeared in blood more at resection than follow-up.

The sequencing here drew on PBMCs, taken at surgery. This rearrangement joins TRBV4-2 to TRBJ1-5; D is unresolved. The clonotype originates from a male donor with early-stage non-small cell lung cancer. For the CDR3, the DNA is TGTGCCAGCAGCCAAGCGGTGGGTCAGCCCCAGCATTTT. It codes for CASSQAVGQPQHF.